The rows below give T cell receptor beta chains drawn from one sample of a study of T cells in localized non-small cell lung cancer. Sequenced by immunoSEQ multiplex PCR; TCRdb stores in-frame clones only, minus some. The sample includes roughly 20,000 clones, approximately 86% of them seen just once. The sequencing used peripheral blood mononuclear cells, collected before any cancer treatment. These receptors were collected from an older male donor with stage II lung adenocarcinoma. Both conserved end residues are part of each CDR3. D genes are given only for firm matches. Clone size is stated in some rows and not others, as once, few, many or a class when expanded.

once	TRBV18	TRBJ2-5	16	-	TGTGCCAGCTCACCATGGGCAACACACTCGCAAGAGACCCAGTACTTC	CASSPWATHSQETQYF
-	TRBV15	TRBJ1-2	17	-	TGTGCCACCAGCAGAGATATCGCGGGGATTCAGTACTATGGCTACACCTTC	CATSRDIAGIQYYGYTF
-	TRBV2	TRBJ2-5	16	TRBD1	TGTGCCAGCAGCAAGACGAGGACAGGGTTCGTAGAGACCCAGTACTTC	CASSKTRTGFVETQYF
-	TRBV19	TRBJ2-4	14	-	TGTGCCAGTAGTATTACAGGGGCCAAAAACATTCAGTACTTC	CASSITGAKNIQYF
-	TRBV27	TRBJ2-2	12	-	TGTGCCAGCAGTGACGAGACCGGGGAGCTGTTTTTT	CASSDETGELFF
-	TRBV7-8	TRBJ1-1	13	-	TGTGCCAGCAGCTCGACAGTGAACACTGAAGCTTTCTTT	CASSSTVNTEAFF
-	TRBV6-1	TRBJ1-6	13	-	TGTGCCGGGCAGGGCCTGCTTAATTCACCCCTCCACTTT	CAGQGLLNSPLHF
-	TRBV9	TRBJ2-1	13	-	TGTGCCAGCAGCGTAGTCACAGCCAATGAGCAGTTCTTC	CASSVVTANEQFF
-	TRBV7-9	TRBJ1-5	15	-	TGTGCCAGCAGCCAAGGGTCAGGACACAATCAGCCCCAGCATTTT	CASSQGSGHNQPQHF
-	TRBV29-1	TRBJ1-1	14	-	TGCAGCGTGGGAGATGGCCGCCGCGGGACTGAAGCTTTCTTT	CSVGDGRRGTEAFF
-	TRBV28	TRBJ2-7	16	-	TGTGCCAGCAGTTTCAGGGGCAGGGTTCAAATCCGGGAGCAGTACTTC	CASSFRGRVQIREQYF
-	TRBV12-5	TRBJ2-3	14	TRBD1	TGTGCTAGTGGCCAAAACCTGGACAGGGGAACGCAGTATTTT	CASGQNLDRGTQYF
-	TRBV6-5	TRBJ1-1	15	-	TGTGCCAGCAGTTACGATTTCCAAAAGCGGACGCAAGCTTTCTTT	CASSYDFQKRTQAFF
-	TRBV7-7	TRBJ2-2	15	-	TGTGCTAGCAGTCAAACGGTCGCGAACACCGGGGAGCTGTTTTTT	CASSQTVANTGELFF
-	TRBV11-2	TRBJ2-1	14	-	TGTGCCAGCAGCTTACGGATAAGAGATAATGAGCAGTTCTTC	CASSLRIRDNEQFF
-	TRBV5-1	TRBJ1-3	13	-	TGCGCCAGCAGTCAGGGACTTGGAAACACCATATATTTT	CASSQGLGNTIYF
-	TRBV5-4	TRBJ2-1	15	TRBD2	TGTGCCAGCAGCTTACCCGGGACTAGCGGAGAAGAGCAGTTCTTC	CASSLPGTSGEEQFF
-	TRBV18	TRBJ2-7	13	-	TGTGCCAGCCATAGGGACGGAACCTACGAGCAGTACTTC	CASHRDGTYEQYF
-	TRBV28	TRBJ1-2	11	TRBD1	TGTGCCAGTCAGGGGGACTATGGCTACACCTTC	CASQGDYGYTF
-	TRBV28	TRBJ2-2	16	-	TGTGCCAGCAGTTTATTGCTACCCGGGGGAACCGGGGAGCTGTTTTTT	CASSLLLPGGTGELFF
-	TRBV4-2	TRBJ2-1	18	-	TGTGCCAGCAGCCAAGATGTAGTGCGGATTTTTGAGAACAATGAGCAGTTCTTC	CASSQDVVRIFENNEQFF
-	TRBV9	TRBJ2-4	17	-	TGTGCCAGCAGCGCAGATCAGGGTGGCAATTTCAAAAACATTCAGTACTTC	CASSADQGGNFKNIQYF
-	TRBV19	TRBJ2-3	16	-	TGTGCCAGTAGTTCCGTACAGGGACCGAGCACAGATACGCAGTATTTT	CASSSVQGPSTDTQYF
-	TRBV2	TRBJ1-5	14	-	TGTGCCAGCAGTCCCGAGAGCGGCAATCAGCCCCAGCATTTT	CASSPESGNQPQHF
-	TRBV9	TRBJ2-3	18	TRBD2	TGTGCCAGCAGCGTAGTTGGTAGCGGGATCTTAGGCACAGATACGCAGTATTTT	CASSVVGSGILGTDTQYF
once	TRBV6-1	TRBJ1-3	12	-	TGTGCCAGCAGTGCCCCTGGAAACACCATATATTTT	CASSAPGNTIYF
-	TRBV4-2	TRBJ1-4	18	-	TGTGCCAGCAGCCAAGATCTTTCGGGTCGGGGACTTAATGAAAAACTGTTTTTT	CASSQDLSGRGLNEKLFF
-	TRBV10-1	TRBJ2-1	15	TRBD1	TGCGCCAGCAGTGGACAGGGAGCCCCCTACAATGAGCAGTTCTTC	CASSGQGAPYNEQFF
-	TRBV28	TRBJ2-5	14	-	TGTGCCAGCAAGAGGGACGTCTACCAAGAGACCCAGTACTTC	CASKRDVYQETQYF
-	TRBV2	TRBJ1-5	15	TRBD1	TGTGCCAGCAGTTCCCAGGGGGCGGCGGATCAGCCCCAGCATTTT	CASSSQGAADQPQHF
-	TRBV14	TRBJ1-5	21	-	TGTGCCAGCAGACAACTCACCTGGGACCTCCCCGGTCATAATAGCAATCAGCCCCAGCATTTT	CASRQLTWDLPGHNSNQPQHF
-	TRBV11-3	TRBJ1-3	15	-	TGTGCCAGCAGCTCCAGTCAAGGGAAGGGAAACACCATATATTTT	CASSSSQGKGNTIYF
-	TRBV2	TRBJ2-7	14	TRBD2	TGTGCCAGCAAGAGTCTGGGAGGGACTTACGAGCAGTACTTC	CASKSLGGTYEQYF
-	TRBV15	TRBJ2-7	14	-	TGTGCCACCAGCCCAGACCCCGGGTCCTACGAGCAGTACTTC	CATSPDPGSYEQYF
-	TRBV18	TRBJ2-1	15	-	TGTGCCAGCTCACTGGGTATCGAAACTTACAATGAGCAGTTCTTC	CASSLGIETYNEQFF
-	TRBV10-3	TRBJ2-2	14	-	TGTGCCATCAGTGAGTCAGCGGACACCGGGGAGCTGTTTTTT	CAISESADTGELFF
-	TRBV6-6	TRBJ1-3	15	-	TGTGCCAGCAGGGTCCGCCGGGGGTTAGAAAACACCATATATTTT	CASRVRRGLENTIYF
-	TRBV19	TRBJ2-3	15	-	TGTGCCAGTAGTATAGCTCGCGGCGAGGCAGATACGCAGTATTTT	CASSIARGEADTQYF
few	TRBV5-6	TRBJ1-6	13	-	TGTGCCAGCAAGGGACGGGATAATTCACCCCTCCACTTT	CASKGRDNSPLHF
-	TRBV27	TRBJ2-7	13	TRBD1	TGTGCCAGCAAAGGGACAGACTCCTACGAGCAGTACTTC	CASKGTDSYEQYF
few	TRBV5-1	TRBJ2-1	15	-	TGCGCCAGCAGCTCCAGACAGTCGCCTGGGAATGAGCAGTTCTTC	CASSSRQSPGNEQFF
-	TRBV7-9	TRBJ1-2	15	-	TGTGCCAGCAGCCGTAATGCCGGGGCTGACTATGGCTACACCTTC	CASSRNAGADYGYTF
few	TRBV19	TRBJ1-2	14	-	TGTGCCAGTAGTATATTTGGGGGAATCTATGGCTACACCTTC	CASSIFGGIYGYTF
-	TRBV5-4	TRBJ2-5	13	-	TGTGCCAGCAGCTCCAGGACAGAAGAGACCCAGTACTTC	CASSSRTEETQYF
-	TRBV14	TRBJ2-1	15	TRBD2	TGTGCCAGCAGCCAAGATCTGACTAGCGGGAGCAGCAAGTTCTTC	CASSQDLTSGSSKFF
-	TRBV10-3	TRBJ2-2	13	-	TGTGCCACCGGAAAACAGGCCACCGGGGAGCTGTTTTTT	CATGKQATGELFF
-	TRBV2	TRBJ2-5	15	TRBD2	TGTGCCAGCAGACCTTTTACTAGCGGGCCCGAGACCCAGTACTTC	CASRPFTSGPETQYF
-	TRBV19	TRBJ1-6	15	-	TGTGCCAGTAGTACCAACGGACAGAGAACTTCACCCCTCCACTTT	CASSTNGQRTSPLHF
-	TRBV6-1	TRBJ2-7	14	TRBD1	TGTGCCAGCAGCCCGGGACAGAGTATCATAAAGCAGTACTTC	CASSPGQSIIKQYF
few	TRBV29-1	TRBJ2-5	13	-	TGCAGCGTTGAATCTCCGATAGGAAAGACCCAGTACTTC	CSVESPIGKTQYF